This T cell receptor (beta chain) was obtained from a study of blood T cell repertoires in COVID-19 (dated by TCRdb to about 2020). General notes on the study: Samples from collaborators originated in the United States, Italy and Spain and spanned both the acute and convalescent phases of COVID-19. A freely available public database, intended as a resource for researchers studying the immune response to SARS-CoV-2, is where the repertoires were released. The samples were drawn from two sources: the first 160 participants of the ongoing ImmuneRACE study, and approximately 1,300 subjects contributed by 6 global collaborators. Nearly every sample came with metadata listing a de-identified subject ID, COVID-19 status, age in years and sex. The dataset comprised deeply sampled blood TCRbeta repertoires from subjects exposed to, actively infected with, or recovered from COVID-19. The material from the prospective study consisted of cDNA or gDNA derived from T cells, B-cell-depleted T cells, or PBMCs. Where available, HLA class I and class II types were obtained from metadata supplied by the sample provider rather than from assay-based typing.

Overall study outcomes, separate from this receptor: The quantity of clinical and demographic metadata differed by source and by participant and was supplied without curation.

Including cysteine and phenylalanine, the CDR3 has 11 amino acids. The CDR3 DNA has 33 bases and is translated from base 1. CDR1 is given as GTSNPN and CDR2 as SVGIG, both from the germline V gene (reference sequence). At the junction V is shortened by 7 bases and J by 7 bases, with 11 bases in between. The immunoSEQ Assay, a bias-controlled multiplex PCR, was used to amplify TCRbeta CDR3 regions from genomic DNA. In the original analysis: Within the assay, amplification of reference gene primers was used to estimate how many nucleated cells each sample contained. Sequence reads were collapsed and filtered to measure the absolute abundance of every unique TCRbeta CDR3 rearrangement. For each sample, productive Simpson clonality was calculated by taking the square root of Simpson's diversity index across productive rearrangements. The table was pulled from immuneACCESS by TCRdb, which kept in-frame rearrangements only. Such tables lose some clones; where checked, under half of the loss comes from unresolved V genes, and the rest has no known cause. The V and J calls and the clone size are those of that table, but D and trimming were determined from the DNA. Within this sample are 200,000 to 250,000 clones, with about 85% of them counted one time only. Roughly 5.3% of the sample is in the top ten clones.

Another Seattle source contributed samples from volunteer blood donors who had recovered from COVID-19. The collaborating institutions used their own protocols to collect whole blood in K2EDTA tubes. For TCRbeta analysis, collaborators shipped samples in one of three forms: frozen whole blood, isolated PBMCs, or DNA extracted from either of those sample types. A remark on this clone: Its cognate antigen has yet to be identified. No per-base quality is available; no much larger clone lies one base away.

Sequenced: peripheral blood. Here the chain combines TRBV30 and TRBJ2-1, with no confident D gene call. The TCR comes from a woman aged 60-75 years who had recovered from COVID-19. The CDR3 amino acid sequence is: CAYQPRNEQFF. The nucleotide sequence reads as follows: TGTGCCTATCAGCCGAGGAATGAGCAGTTCTTC.